These 17 T cell receptor beta chains were sequenced from one sample in a study of T cells in women clearing cervical HPV infection. Sequenced by immunoSEQ multiplex PCR; TCRdb stores in-frame clones only, minus some. The sample table includes 25,000 to 30,000 clones. Sample: blood buffy coat. The receptors stem from a woman aged 18-70 years with a cervical HPV16 infection that either progressed to CIN3+ or cleared (not recorded which).

Turning to this clone: The CDR3 goes on 3 residues after the read ends, and that part is filled in from the germline J gene. V usage is TRBV7-2 and J usage is TRBJ2-4, with TRBD1 matching 8 bases. Germline assignment: CDR1 SGHTA and CDR2 FQGNSA. The ends lost 5 bases at V and 3 bases at J; junction bases unmatched: 6. This CDR3 is built from 15 residues. CDR3 DNA (partial): TGTGCCAGCAGCCGGACAGGGATGGGCAAAAACATT. Its translation is CASSRTGMGKNI. The entire CDR3 reads CASSRTGMGKNIQYF.

As regards this clone: Read coverage stops 3 residues before the CDR3 terminus; the germline J gene supplies the remainder. The chain links TRBV7-6 to TRBJ1-3, with a possible D match to TRBD1 (5 bases). The CDR3 consists of 14 residues. Germline V gives CDR1 SGHVS, CDR2 FNYEAQ. The V and J ends lost 7 bases and 0 bases respectively, with 10 bases between them. The chain's CDR3 is CASKEGDSGNTIYF. The CDR3 bases that were read are TGTGCCAGCAAGGAAGGGGACTCTGGAAACACC.

As regards this clone: Sequencing ends 3 residues short of the CDR3 end; the germline J gene provides the rest. This same CDR3 is encoded by further DNA sequences in the sample. The genes are TRBV5-5 and TRBJ1-6; the D gene is possibly TRBD1 (6 bases). The germline V gene encodes CDR1 SGHKS and CDR2 YYEKEE (reference sequence). The V and J ends lost 2 bases and 7 bases respectively, with 10 bases between them. The CDR3 covers 14 residues. The chain's CDR3 is CASSFGQGNSPLHF. Incomplete CDR3 DNA: TGTGCCAGCAGCTTTGGGCAGGGGAATTCACCC.

The part of the CDR3 DNA that was read is TGTGCCAGCTCACCACCATCCGGGCCCAGGGCCGGCGAG. This gives the protein CASSPPSGPRAGE. The whole CDR3 protein reads CASSPPSGPRAGEQYF. V is TRBV18 and J is TRBJ2-7; TRBD1 might be the D (5 bases). Sequencing ends 3 residues short of the CDR3 end; the germline J gene provides the rest. This CDR3 has 16 amino acids. Germline-derived CDR1 and CDR2 are KGHSH and LQKENI. Trimming pared 0 bases from V and 6 bases from J, leaving 18 bases between.

A word on this clone: The observed sequence ends 3 residues before the CDR3 terminus, with the missing tail filled in from the germline J gene. This chain links TRBV20-1 with TRBJ2-3; 8 bases fit TRBD2. The CDR3 covers 16 residues. Germline V gene data show CDR1 as DFQATT and CDR2 as SNEGSKA (reference sequence). The V segment lost 0 bases and the J segment 5 bases; nucleotides outside the gene matches: 10. The covered CDR3 bases are TGCAGTGCTAGAGATCAAGGCGGGGGGACGTTAGATACG. It is translated as CSARDQGGGTLDT. In full, the CDR3 is CSARDQGGGTLDTQYF.

Concerning this clone: The sequence runs out 3 residues before the end of the CDR3; the remainder is reconstructed from the germline J gene. This sequence joins TRBV7-3 and TRBJ2-7; 12 bases agree with TRBD1. CDR1 SGHTA and CDR2 FQGTGA come from the germline V gene. V dropped 4 bases and J dropped 5; count of bases not matched to a gene: 3. The CDR3 runs to 14 residues. The sequenced CDR3 bases are TGTGCCAGCAGCTCGGGACAGGGGGCCCACGAG. Protein sequence: CASSSGQGAHE. The whole CDR3 protein reads CASSSGQGAHEQYF. Filled out from reference TRBV7-3 and TRBJ2-7, the complete variable domain reads GAGVSQTPSNKVTEKGKYVELRCDPISGHTALYWYRQSLGQGPEFLIYFQGTGAADDSGLPNDRFFAVRPEGSVSTLKIQRTERGDSAVYLCASSSGQGAHEQYFGPGTRLTVT.

On this clone itself: The CDR3 extends 3 residues past the end of the read, so its final part is completed from the germline J gene. V usage is TRBV19 and J usage is TRBJ1-1, with TRBD1 matching over 10 bases. The CDR3 is made up of 18 amino acids. Germline assignment: CDR1 LNHDA and CDR2 SQIVND (reference sequence). The junction had 9 bases not matched to a gene; V was cut back by 0 bases and J by 2 bases. This CDR3 is CASSIDRGTGVGNTEAFF. The CDR3 DNA, read in part, is TGTGCCAGTAGTATAGATCGGGGGACAGGGGTCGGCAACACTGAA.

Of note for this clone: The read is 3 residues too short to cover the CDR3 end, so that end is filled in from the germline J gene. The J gene is TRBJ2-7, the V gene TRBV7-9; the match to TRBD2 covers 10 bases. With 5 bases clipped from V and 4 bases from J, the junction kept 5 bases outside the gene matches. From germline, CDR1 is SEHNR and CDR2 FQNEAQ (reference sequence). This CDR3 has 14 amino acids. The part of the CDR3 DNA that was read is TGTGCCAGCAGCGAGAGCGGGGGGGCGTACGAG. Translation gives CASSESGGAYE. The full-length CDR3 reads as CASSESGGAYEQYF.

With regard to this clone: With the read ending 3 residues before the CDR3 end, the germline J gene is used to fill in that end. This chain connects TRBV6-2 or TRBV6-3 to TRBJ2-5; D gene ambiguous. V was shortened by 0 bases and J by 5 bases, with 4 bases between the two germline ends. The V gene's germline CDR1 is MNHEY and CDR2 SVGEGT. CDR3 size: 12 residues. The sequenced part of the CDR3 DNA is TGTGCCAGCAGTTACTCCCGGGAGACC. Amino acids: CASSYSRET. The entire CDR3 is CASSYSRETQYF.

As for this clone: The CDR3 end lies 3 residues beyond the end of the read and is filled in from the germline J gene. The gene calls are TRBV5-1 and TRBJ1-4; 7 bases fit TRBD1. Per germline, CDR1 SGHRS and CDR2 YFSETQ. V was clipped by 0 bases and J by 5 bases; unmatched bases: 7. The CDR3 contains 16 residues. The CDR3 loop is CASSLDPTGLNEKLFF. Incomplete CDR3 DNA: TGCGCCAGCAGCTTGGACCCGACAGGGCTCAATGAAAAA.

In regard to this clone: The CDR3 is cut off 3 residues early in the read; its end comes from the germline J gene. The V gene is TRBV5-3, the J gene TRBJ2-5; 8 nucleotides match TRBD1. TRBV5-3 counts as an open reading frame of uncertain function. V was pared by 1 base and J by 0 bases, with 8 bases of the junction left unmatched. The CDR3 is 17 residues long. The CDR3 sequence: CARSLLTPDRDQETQYF. CDR3 DNA, as far as it was read: TGTGCCAGAAGCTTGCTCACCCCGGACAGGGACCAAGAGACC.

Details on this clone: The CDR3 end is not reached by the read, which stops 3 residues before it; the germline J gene fills it in. The J gene is TRBJ2-2, the V gene TRBV2; TRBD1 is a possible D gene (5 bases). Germline assignment: CDR1 SNHLY and CDR2 FYNNEI. The CDR3 covers 15 residues. The CDR3 DNA, read in part, is TGTGCCAGCAGTGACCGGGCAGGGTTGAAGGAAAAG. It codes for CASSDRAGLKEK. The whole CDR3 sequence reads CASSDRAGLKEKLFF.

To note about this clone: The DNA ends 3 residues before the CDR3 does, and the rest of the CDR3 is filled in from the germline J gene. The chain recombines TRBV7-2 with TRBJ2-3, with 8 bases identical to TRBD2. J gave up 5 bases and V 8 bases, and 6 bases lay outside the gene matches. The CDR3 contains 13 residues. Germline V gene data show CDR1 as SGHTA and CDR2 as FQGNSA. The CDR3 loop reads CASDSGGGDTQYF. CDR3 DNA, as far as it was read: TGTGCCAGCGACTCGGGGGGGGGAGATACG.

In the case of this clone: Read sequence stops 3 residues before the CDR3 end, and the germline J gene provides the missing end. This chain joins TRBV12-5 and TRBJ2-7; D might be TRBD1 (6 bases). The length of the CDR3 is 18 residues. Trimming left V 3 bases short and J 2 bases short, with 23 bases between. Germline-derived CDR1 and CDR2 are LGHNT and FRNRAP. The DNA read from the CDR3 is TGTGCTAGTGGTTTCTATAGGTTTCGGCAGGGGTCTACCTACGAG. The encoded protein is CASGFYRFRQGSTYE. The entire CDR3 is CASGFYRFRQGSTYEQYF.

Concerning this clone: Sequencing ends 3 residues short of the CDR3 end; the germline J gene provides the rest. J is TRBJ1-1 and V is TRBV7-9; possible D gene TRBD1, 6 bases. V lost 5 bases and J lost 7, with 14 bases in between. Germline CDR1 SEHNR, CDR2 FQNEAQ (reference sequence). This CDR3 has 13 amino acids. The CDR3 loop is CASSRGLADEAFF. The CDR3 DNA, read in part, is TGTGCCAGCAGCAGGGGGTTAGCTGATGAA.

As to this clone: The CDR3 end falls 3 residues outside the read, so it is completed with the germline J gene. V and J are TRBV30 and TRBJ2-3; D perhaps matches TRBD1 (5 bases). From germline, CDR1 is GTSNPN and CDR2 SVGIG (reference sequence). This CDR3 spans 13 amino acids. The V gene lost 2 bases and the J gene lost 4 bases, with 10 bases spanning the gap. The chain's CDR3 is CAWSHDSPDTQYF. CDR3 DNA (partial): TGTGCCTGGAGTCACGACAGCCCAGATACG. Supplemented by reference TRBV30 and TRBJ2-3, the full variable domain reads SQTIHQWPATLVQPVGSPLSLECTVEGTSNPNLYWYRQAAGRGLQLLFYSVGIGQISSEVPQNLSASRPQDRQFILSSKKLLLSDSGFYLCAWSHDSPDTQYFGPGTRLTVL.

Comment on this clone: The CDR3 is cut off 3 residues early in the read; its end comes from the germline J gene. This chain links TRBV20-1 with TRBJ2-5; D gene ambiguous. V dropped 0 bases and J dropped 1 base, with 9 bases sitting between them. The CDR3 is made up of 14 amino acids. The germline CDR1 and CDR2 sequences are DFQATT and SNEGSKA (reference sequence). CDR3 sequence: CSARDGGPQETQYF. CDR3 DNA (partial): TGCAGTGCTAGAGACGGCGGTCCCCAAGAGACC.